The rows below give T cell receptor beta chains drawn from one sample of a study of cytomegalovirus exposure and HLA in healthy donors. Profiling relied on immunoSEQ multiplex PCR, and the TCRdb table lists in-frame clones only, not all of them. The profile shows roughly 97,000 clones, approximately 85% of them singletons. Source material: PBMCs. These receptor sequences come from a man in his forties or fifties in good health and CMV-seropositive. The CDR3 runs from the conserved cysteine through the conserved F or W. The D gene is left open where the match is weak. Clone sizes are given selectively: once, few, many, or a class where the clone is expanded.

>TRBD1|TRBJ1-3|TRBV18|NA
TGTGCCAGCTCACCTTGGACAGGCAGCTCTGGAAACACCATATATTTT
CASSPWTGSSGNTIYF
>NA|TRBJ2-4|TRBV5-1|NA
TGCGCCAGCAGCTTCCTAGTCGGAAACATTCAGTACTTC
CASSFLVGNIQYF
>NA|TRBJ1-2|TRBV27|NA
TGTGCCAGCAGTTTATCGGGCCAGGATCTCGGCTACACCTTC
CASSLSGQDLGYTF
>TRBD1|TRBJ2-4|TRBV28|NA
TGTGCCAGCAGAAAACAGGGGGTGGACATTCAGTACTTC
CASRKQGVDIQYF
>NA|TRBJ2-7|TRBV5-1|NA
TGCGCCAGCAGCCCCGCGGGGCAGAACGAGCAGTACTTC
CASSPAGQNEQYF
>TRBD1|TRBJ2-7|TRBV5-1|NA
TGCGCCAGCAGCGGAGGGACAGGGCGTTTGGACGAGCAGTACTTC
CASSGGTGRLDEQYF
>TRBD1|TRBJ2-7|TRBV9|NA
TGTGCCAGCAGCGTATCGTCCGGGACAGGGACCTACGAGCAGTACTTC
CASSVSSGTGTYEQYF
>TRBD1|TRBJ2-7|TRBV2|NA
TGTGCCAGCAGTGACAGGGGGATCGAGCAGTACTTC
CASSDRGIEQYF
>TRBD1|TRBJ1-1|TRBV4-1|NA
TGCGCCAGCAGCCCTAGGACAGGGGCTTTGAACACTGAAGCTTTCTTT
CASSPRTGALNTEAFF
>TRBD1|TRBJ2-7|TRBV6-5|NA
TGTGCCAGCAGCCGGGACAGGGGGCGGTACGAGCAGTACTTC
CASSRDRGRYEQYF
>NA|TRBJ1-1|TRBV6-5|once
TGTGCCAGCAGTTACACGCCCGGGAACACTGAAGCTTTCTTT
CASSYTPGNTEAFF
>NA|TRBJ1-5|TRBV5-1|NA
TGCGCCAGCAGCATACAGCCGGATAGCAATCAGCCCCAGCATTTT
CASSIQPDSNQPQHF
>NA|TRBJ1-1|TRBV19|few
TGTGCCAGTAGTATAGTCGGCAGCGAAGCAGCTTTCTTT
CASSIVGSEAAFF
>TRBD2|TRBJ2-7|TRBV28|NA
TGTGCCAGCAGTGCACTAGCGGGGTCTTACGAGCAGTACTTC
CASSALAGSYEQYF
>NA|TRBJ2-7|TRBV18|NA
TGTGCCAGCTCACCACGACTACAGGGCGCCTACGAGCAGTACTTC
CASSPRLQGAYEQYF
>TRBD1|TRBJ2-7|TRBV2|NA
TGTGCCAGCAGTGGACAGGGGGCTGCCGAGCAGTACTTC
CASSGQGAAEQYF
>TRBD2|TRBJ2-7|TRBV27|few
TGTGCCAGCAGTTTAGTGGGACTAGCGGGAAGCTCCTACGAGCAGTACTTC
CASSLVGLAGSSYEQYF
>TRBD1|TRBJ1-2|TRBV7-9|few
TGTTCCAGCAGCTCTGGGACAGGGCACAGTTCCAACTATGGCTACACCTTC
CSSSSGTGHSSNYGYTF
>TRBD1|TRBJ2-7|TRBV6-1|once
TGTGCCAGCTGTGCGGACAGGGGCTCCTACGAGCAGTACTTC
CASCADRGSYEQYF
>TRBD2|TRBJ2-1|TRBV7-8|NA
TGTGCCAGCAGCCATAGGACTAGCGGGGGGCCCAGCTCCTACAATGAGCAGTTCTTC
CASSHRTSGGPSSYNEQFF
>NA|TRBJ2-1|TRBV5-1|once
TGCGCCAGCAGTCTACAGGAGTTAAGCTCCTACAATGAGCAGTTCTTC
CASSLQELSSYNEQFF
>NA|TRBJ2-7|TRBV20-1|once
TGCCCGAAGAGGGCATGGGGCGAGCAGTACTTC
CPKRAWGEQYF
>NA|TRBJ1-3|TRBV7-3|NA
TGTGCCAGCAGCTTAGACAGGCCTCTGTCTGGAAACACCATATATTTT
CASSLDRPLSGNTIYF
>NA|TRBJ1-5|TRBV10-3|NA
TGTGCCATCAGTGACGGGGGTGGTAATCAGCCCCAGCATTTT
CAISDGGGNQPQHF
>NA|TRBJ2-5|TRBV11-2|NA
TGTGCCAGCAGCTTTCTCCAAGAGACCCAGTACTTC
CASSFLQETQYF
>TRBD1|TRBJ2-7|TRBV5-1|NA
TGCGCCAGCAGCTTGGAGGGACAGGACTTTTACGAGCAGTACTTC
CASSLEGQDFYEQYF
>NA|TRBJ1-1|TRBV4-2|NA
TGTGCCAGCAGCCAAGAGGGTTTAGCAGACACTGAAGCTTTCTTT
CASSQEGLADTEAFF
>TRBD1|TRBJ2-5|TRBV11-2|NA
TGTGCCAGCAGCTTGCGACAGGGGTGGTCAGAGACCCAGTACTTC
CASSLRQGWSETQYF
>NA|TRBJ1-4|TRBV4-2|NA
TGTGCCAGCAGCCTTCGAGACGGGAATGAAAAACTGTTTTTT
CASSLRDGNEKLFF
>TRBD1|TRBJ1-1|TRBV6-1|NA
TGTGCCAGCAGGCCTCGTACAGGGGGGGCCACTGAAGCTTTCTTT
CASRPRTGGATEAFF
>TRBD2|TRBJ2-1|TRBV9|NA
TGTGCCAGCAGCCTGGGGGGGACGTACAATGAGCAGTTCTTC
CASSLGGTYNEQFF
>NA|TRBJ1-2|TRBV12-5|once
TGTGCTAGTGGTTTGGAGAGGTCTAGGCGCACCTTC
CASGLERSRRTF
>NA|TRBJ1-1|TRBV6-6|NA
TGTGCCAGCAGTTACTCGCAGGCTAATGAAGCTTTCTTT
CASSYSQANEAFF
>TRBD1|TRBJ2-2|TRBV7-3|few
TGTGCCAGCAGCTTGAAAGGGGGCGAAACCGGGGAGCTGTTTTTT
CASSLKGGETGELFF
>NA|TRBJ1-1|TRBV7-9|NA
TGTGCCAGCAGCTTAAAGATTTGGGGAGACACTGAAGCTTTCTTT
CASSLKIWGDTEAFF